The TCR beta chain described here comes from a study of CD8+CD57+ T cells in acquired aplastic anemia. At the level of the study: Sorting CD4+ and CD8+ cells gave DNA averaging approximately 3 ug. Read counts for CD4+ cells (from healthy donors) averaged approximately 10 million.

Germline V lookup: CDR1 LNHDA, CDR2 SQIVND (reference sequence). Between the trimmed V and J ends, which lost 3 bases and 2 bases, there was a span of 10 bases. The CDR3 is 14 amino acids. About this clonotype itself: Its antigen remains unknown.

Study results and limitations: Any difference that existed in CD8+ Simpson's diversity between patients and controls was not significant.

TCR beta VDJ and CDR3 profiles were obtained from a genomic DNA template. MiXCR was run by TCRdb on the reads, yielding one entry per CDR3 protein. The sample has 350,000 to 450,000 distinct CDR3 sequences; about two thirds are singletons. The chain links TRBV19 to TRBJ1-2; tentatively, D is TRBD1 (5 bases). Sequenced input: sorted CD4+, CD8+, or CD8+CD57+ T cells (not recorded which) from PBMCs. The origin of this receptor is a human donor in good health, serving as a control. CDR3 in DNA: TGTGCCAGTAGTATGAGGGGTTTGAACTATGGCTACACCTTC. The encoded protein is CASSMRGLNYGYTF.